The clone carrying this T cell receptor (beta chain) was recorded at least ten times. Its antigen is undetermined. Time point indicated: pre-sensitization, week 0. Treatment noted: therapeutic diphenylcyclopropenone sensitization with weekly scalp DPC. Blood sampling preceded each patch test application. This record comes from a study of human T cells and chemical hapten exposure. Study information: Patch tests delivered 0.01% DPC to the upper back and were evaluated at 6 days. Whole-study results and caveats: Donors had alopecia, so their immune response may differ from healthy people's.

TCRdb reprocessed the RACE reads with MiXCR, giving one entry per CDR3 protein. Of 300,000 to 400,000 distinct CDR3 sequences listed, about 5.1% are singletons. Sequenced here: whole blood, sampled in connection with sensitization to the hapten diphenylcyclopropenone (DPC). The clonotype originates from a woman in her 50s with alopecia areata. Some clones in this sample may be carry-over from other donors' samples.

DNA for the CDR3: TGCAGCGTTGAAAAAGAGACCCAGTACTTC. It translates to CSVEKETQYF. J is TRBJ2-5 and V is TRBV29-1; D ambiguous. CDR1 and CDR2 from the germline V gene are SQVTM and ANQGSEA. The CDR3 covers 10 residues. V was trimmed by 2 bases and J by 3 bases, leaving 1 base between them.